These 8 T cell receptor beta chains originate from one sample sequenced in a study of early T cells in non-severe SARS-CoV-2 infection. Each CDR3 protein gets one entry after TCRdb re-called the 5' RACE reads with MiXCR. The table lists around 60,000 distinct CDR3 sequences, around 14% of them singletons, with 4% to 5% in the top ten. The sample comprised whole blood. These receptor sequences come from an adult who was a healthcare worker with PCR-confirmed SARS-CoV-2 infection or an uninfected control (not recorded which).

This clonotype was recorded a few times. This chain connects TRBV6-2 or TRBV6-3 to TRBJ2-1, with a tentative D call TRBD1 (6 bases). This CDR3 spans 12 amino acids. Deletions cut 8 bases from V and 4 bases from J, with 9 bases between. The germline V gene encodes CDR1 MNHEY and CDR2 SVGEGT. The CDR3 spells CASGRGYNEQFF. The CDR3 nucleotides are TGTGCCAGCGGAAGGGGGTACAATGAGCAGTTCTTC.

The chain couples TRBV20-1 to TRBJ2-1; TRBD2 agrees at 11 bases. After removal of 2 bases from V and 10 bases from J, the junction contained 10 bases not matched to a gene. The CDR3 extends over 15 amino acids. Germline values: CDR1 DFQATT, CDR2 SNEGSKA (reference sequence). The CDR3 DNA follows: TGCAGTGCTAGACCGTGGTTAGCGGGGGGGCACGAGCAGTTCTTC. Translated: CSARPWLAGGHEQFF.

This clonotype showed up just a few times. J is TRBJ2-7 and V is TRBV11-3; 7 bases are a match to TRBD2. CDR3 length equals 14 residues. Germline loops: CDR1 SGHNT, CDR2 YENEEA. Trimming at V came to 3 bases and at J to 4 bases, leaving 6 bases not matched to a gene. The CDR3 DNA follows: TGTGCCAGCAGCTTTGAGGGAGGGAAATACGAGCAGTACTTC. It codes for CASSFEGGKYEQYF. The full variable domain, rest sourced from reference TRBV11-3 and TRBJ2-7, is EAGVVQSPRYKIIEKKQPVAFWCNPISGHNTLYWYLQNLGQGPELLIRYENEEAVDDSQLPKDRFSAERLKGVDSTLKIQPAELGDSAVYLCASSFEGGKYEQYFGPGTRLTVT.

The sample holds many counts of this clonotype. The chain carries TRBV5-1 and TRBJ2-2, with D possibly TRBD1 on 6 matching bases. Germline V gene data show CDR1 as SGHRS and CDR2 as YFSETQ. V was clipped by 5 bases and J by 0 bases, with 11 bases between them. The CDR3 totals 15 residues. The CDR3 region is CASSSGASNTGELFF. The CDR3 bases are TGCGCCAGCAGTTCAGGGGCATCGAACACCGGGGAGCTGTTTTTT. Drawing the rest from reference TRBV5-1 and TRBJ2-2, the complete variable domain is KAGVTQTPRYLIKTRGQQVTLSCSPISGHRSVSWYQQTPGQGLQFLFEYFSETQRNKGNFPGRFSGRQFSNSRSEMNVSTLELGDSALYLCASSSGASNTGELFFGEGSRLTVL.

In DNA form, the CDR3 reads TGTGCCAGCAGTCCCATGGCCTCCTACGAGCAGTACTTC. It is translated as CASSPMASYEQYF. The chain recombines TRBV27 with TRBJ2-7; no reliable D call. The germline V gene encodes CDR1 MNHEY and CDR2 SMNVEV (reference sequence). This CDR3 comprises 13 residues. Between the trimmed V and J ends, which lost 5 bases and 0 bases, there was a span of 8 bases.

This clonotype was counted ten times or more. CDR3 loop: CASSEGFEQYF. CDR3 nucleotides: TGTGCCAGCAGTGAAGGGTTCGAGCAGTACTTC. The V and J genes are TRBV2 and TRBJ2-7; D is unclear. CDR3 length: 11 amino acids. From germline, CDR1 is SNHLY and CDR2 FYNNEI. V was clipped by 1 base and J by 6 bases, with 4 bases between them.

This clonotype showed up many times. The CDR3 loop reads CAISESRQANPNSPLHF. The CDR3 region has the DNA TGTGCCATCAGTGAGAGCCGACAGGCTAATCCTAATTCACCCCTCCACTTT. J is TRBJ1-6 and V is TRBV10-3; D is possibly TRBD1 (6 bases). Germline CDR1 reads ENHRY; CDR2 reads SYGVKD. V was trimmed by 2 bases and J by 6 bases, leaving 17 bases between them. The CDR3 is made up of 17 amino acids.

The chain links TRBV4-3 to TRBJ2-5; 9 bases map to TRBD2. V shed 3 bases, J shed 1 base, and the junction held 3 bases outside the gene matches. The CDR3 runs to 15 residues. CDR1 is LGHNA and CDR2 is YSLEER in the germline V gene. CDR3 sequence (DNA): TGCGCCAGCAGCCAGGGTAGCGGGGGCCAAGAGACCCAGTACTTC. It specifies CASSQGSGGQETQYF.